This TCR beta chain was identified during a study of blood T cell repertoires in COVID-19. From germline, CDR1 is KGHSH and CDR2 LQKENI. CDR3 size: 15 residues. With 5 bases removed from V and 8 bases from J, the gap between germline ends came to 19 bases. Sequencing was performed with immunoSEQ multiplex PCR; in TCRdb, only in-frame clones are kept and a portion is missing. The table records fewer than 350,000 clones, roughly 87% of them present only once. The chain couples TRBV18 to TRBJ2-1, with D possibly matching TRBD2 (6 bases). Input material: PBMCs or T cells enriched from blood (not recorded which). The TCR comes from a woman in her forties who had recovered from COVID-19. The CDR3 spells CASSNSPTSFYEQFF. The CDR3 DNA sequence: TGTGCCAGCTCAAACTCACCGACTAGTTTCTATGAGCAGTTCTTC.